This TCR beta chain was identified during a study of blood T cell repertoires in COVID-19. Study information: The United States, Italy and Spain supplied acute and convalescent COVID-19 samples. PBMCs, B-cell-depleted T cells, or T cells provided the cDNA or gDNA that made up the material.

Authors' methods: Amplification with reference gene primers provided the estimates of nucleated cell counts. Clones were read by immunoSEQ multiplex PCR, and TCRdb kept only the in-frame ones, dropping some. V and J calls and clone size are those listed in that table; D and trimming were worked out from the DNA. This sample yields 140,000 to 150,000 clones, of which around 84% are seen a single time; around 4.8% belongs to the top ten. The V and J ends lost 10 bases and 0 bases, in that order; junction bases with no gene match: 3. This CDR3 has 13 residues. Looked up from germline, CDR1 is LNHDA and CDR2 is SQIVND (reference sequence).

The clonotype originates from a human donor in a cohort sampled during active COVID-19. The sequencing sample was made of peripheral blood. The rearrangement links TRBV19 to TRBJ1-2, with 9 bases aligning to TRBD1. The CDR3: CATGDRANYGYTF. CDR3 DNA sequence: TGTGCCACCGGGGACAGGGCTAACTATGGCTACACCTTC.